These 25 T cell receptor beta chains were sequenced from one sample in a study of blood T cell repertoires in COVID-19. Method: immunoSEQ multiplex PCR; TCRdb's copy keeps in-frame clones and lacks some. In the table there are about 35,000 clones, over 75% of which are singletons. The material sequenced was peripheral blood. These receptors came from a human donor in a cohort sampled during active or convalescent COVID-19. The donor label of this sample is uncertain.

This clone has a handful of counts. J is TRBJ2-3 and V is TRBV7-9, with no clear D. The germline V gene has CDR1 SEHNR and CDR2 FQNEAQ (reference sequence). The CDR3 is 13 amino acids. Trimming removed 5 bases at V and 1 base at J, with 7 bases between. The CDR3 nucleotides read TGTGCCAGCAGCCCAGATGGCACAGATACGCAGTATTTT. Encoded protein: CASSPDGTDTQYF.

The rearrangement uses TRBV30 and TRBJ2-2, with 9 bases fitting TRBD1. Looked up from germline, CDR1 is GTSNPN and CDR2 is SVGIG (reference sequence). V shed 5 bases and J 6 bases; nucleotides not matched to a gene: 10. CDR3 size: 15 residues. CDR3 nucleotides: TGTGCCTGGGGGACAGGGCTTTTTAATTCCGGGGAGCTGTTTTTT. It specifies CAWGTGLFNSGELFF.

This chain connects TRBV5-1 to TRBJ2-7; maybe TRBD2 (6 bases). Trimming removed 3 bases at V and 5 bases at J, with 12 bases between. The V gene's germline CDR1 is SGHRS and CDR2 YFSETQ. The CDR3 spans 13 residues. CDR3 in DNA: TGCGCCAGCAGCTGGGCCCGGAGGGACGAGCAGTACTTC. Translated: CASSWARRDEQYF.

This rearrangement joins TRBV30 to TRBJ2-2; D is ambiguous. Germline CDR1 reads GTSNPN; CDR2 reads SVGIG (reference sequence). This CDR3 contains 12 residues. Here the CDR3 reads CAKAGNTGELFF. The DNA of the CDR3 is TGTGCGAAGGCAGGAAACACCGGGGAGCTGTTTTTT.

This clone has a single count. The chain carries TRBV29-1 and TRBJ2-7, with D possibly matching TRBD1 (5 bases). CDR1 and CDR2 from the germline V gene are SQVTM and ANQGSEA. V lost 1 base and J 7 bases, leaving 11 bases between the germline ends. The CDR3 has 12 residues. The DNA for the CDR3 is TGCAGCGTTGAAGCCAGGAGACAGGAGCAGTACTTC. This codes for CSVEARRQEQYF.

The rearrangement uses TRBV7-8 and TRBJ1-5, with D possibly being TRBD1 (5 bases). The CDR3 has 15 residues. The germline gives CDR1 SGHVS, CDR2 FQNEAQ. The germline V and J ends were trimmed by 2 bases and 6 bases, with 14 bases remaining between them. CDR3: CASSLNPGRGQPQHF. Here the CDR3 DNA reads TGTGCCAGCAGCTTAAATCCAGGGAGGGGTCAGCCCCAGCATTTT. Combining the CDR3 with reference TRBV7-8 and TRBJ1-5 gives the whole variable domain GAGVSQSPRYKVAKRGQDVALRCDPISGHVSLFWYQQALGQGPEFLTYFQNEAQLDKSGLPSDRFFAERPEGSVSTLKIQRTQQEDSAVYLCASSLNPGRGQPQHFGDGTRLSIL.

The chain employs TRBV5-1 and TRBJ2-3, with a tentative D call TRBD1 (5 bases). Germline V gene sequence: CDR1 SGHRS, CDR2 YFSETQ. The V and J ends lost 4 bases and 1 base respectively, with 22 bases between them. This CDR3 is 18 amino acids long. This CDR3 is CASSRDSQLQGGTDTQYF. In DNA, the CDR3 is TGCGCCAGCAGCCGAGATTCTCAACTCCAAGGGGGCACAGATACGCAGTATTTT.

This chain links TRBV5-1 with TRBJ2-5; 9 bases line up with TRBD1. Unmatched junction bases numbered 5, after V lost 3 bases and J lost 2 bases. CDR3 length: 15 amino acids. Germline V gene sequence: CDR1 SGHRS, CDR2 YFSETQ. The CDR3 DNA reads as TGCGCCAGCAGCTCGCCGACAGGGGGGCAAGAGACCCAGTACTTC. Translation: CASSSPTGGQETQYF.

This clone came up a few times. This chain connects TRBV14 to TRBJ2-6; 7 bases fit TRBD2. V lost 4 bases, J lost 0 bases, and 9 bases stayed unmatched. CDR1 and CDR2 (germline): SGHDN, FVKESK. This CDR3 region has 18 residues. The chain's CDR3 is CASSPIGEGPSGANVLTF. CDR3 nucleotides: TGTGCCAGCAGCCCGATTGGGGAGGGACCCTCTGGGGCCAACGTCCTGACTTTC. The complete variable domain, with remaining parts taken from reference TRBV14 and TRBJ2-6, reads EAGVTQFPSHSVIEKGQTVTLRCDPISGHDNLYWYRRVMGKEIKFLLHFVKESKQDESGMPNNRFLAERTGGTYSTLKVQPAELEDSGVYFCASSPIGEGPSGANVLTFGAGSRLTVL.

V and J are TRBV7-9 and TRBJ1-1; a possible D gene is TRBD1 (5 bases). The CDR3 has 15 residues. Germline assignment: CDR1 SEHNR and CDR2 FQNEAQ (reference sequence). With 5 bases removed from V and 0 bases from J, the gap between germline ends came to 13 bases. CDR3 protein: CASSADSHMNTEAFF. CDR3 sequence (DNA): TGTGCCAGCAGCGCCGACAGTCACATGAACACTGAAGCTTTCTTT.

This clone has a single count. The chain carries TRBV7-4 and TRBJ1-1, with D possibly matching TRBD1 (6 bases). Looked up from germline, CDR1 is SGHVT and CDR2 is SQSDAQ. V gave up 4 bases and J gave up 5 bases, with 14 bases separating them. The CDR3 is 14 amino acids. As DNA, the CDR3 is TGTGCCAGCAGCTCGCCGGACAGTACTACTGAAGCTTTCTTT. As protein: CASSSPDSTTEAFF.

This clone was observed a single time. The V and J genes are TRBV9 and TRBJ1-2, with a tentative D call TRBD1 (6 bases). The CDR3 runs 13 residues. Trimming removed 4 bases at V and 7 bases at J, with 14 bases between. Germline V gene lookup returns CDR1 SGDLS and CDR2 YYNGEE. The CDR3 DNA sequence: TGTGCCAGCAGCCGGGAAGGGGGAACTGGCTACACCTTC. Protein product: CASSREGGTGYTF. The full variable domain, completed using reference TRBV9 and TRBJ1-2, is DSGVTQTPKHLITATGQRVTLRCSPRSGDLSVYWYQQSLDQGLQFLIQYYNGEERAKGNILERFSAQQFPDLHSELNLSSLELGDSALYFCASSREGGTGYTFGSGTRLTVV.

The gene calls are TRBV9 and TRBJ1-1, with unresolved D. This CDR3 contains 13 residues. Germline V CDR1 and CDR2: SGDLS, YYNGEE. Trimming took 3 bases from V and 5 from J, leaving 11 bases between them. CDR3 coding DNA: TGTGCCAGCAGCGGGCAGGTTGGGACTGAAGCTTTCTTT. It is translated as CASSGQVGTEAFF. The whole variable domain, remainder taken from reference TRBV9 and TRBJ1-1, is DSGVTQTPKHLITATGQRVTLRCSPRSGDLSVYWYQQSLDQGLQFLIQYYNGEERAKGNILERFSAQQFPDLHSELNLSSLELGDSALYFCASSGQVGTEAFFGQGTRLTVV.

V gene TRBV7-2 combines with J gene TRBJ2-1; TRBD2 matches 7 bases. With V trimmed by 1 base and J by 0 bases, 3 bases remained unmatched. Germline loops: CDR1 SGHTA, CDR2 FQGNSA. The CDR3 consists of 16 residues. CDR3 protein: CASSLGRGSSYNEQFF. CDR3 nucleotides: TGTGCCAGCAGCTTAGGGCGGGGGAGCTCCTACAATGAGCAGTTCTTC. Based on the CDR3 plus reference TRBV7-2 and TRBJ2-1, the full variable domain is GAGVSQSPSNKVTEKGKDVELRCDPISGHTALYWYRQSLGQGLEFLIYFQGNSAPDKSGLPSDRFSAERTGGSVSTLTIQRTQQEDSAVYLCASSLGRGSSYNEQFFGPGTRLTVL.

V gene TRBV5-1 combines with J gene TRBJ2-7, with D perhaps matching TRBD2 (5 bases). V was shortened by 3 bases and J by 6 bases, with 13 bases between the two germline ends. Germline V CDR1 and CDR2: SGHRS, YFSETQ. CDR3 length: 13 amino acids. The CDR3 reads CASSSGWSGEQYF. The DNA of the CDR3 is TGCGCCAGCAGCTCAGGATGGAGCGGCGAGCAGTACTTC.

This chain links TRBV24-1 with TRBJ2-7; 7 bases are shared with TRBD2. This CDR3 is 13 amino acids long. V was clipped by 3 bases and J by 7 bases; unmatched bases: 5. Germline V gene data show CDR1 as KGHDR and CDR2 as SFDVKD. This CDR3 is CATSDPWGGEQYF. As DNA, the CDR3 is TGTGCCACCAGTGATCCTTGGGGGGGAGAGCAGTACTTC.

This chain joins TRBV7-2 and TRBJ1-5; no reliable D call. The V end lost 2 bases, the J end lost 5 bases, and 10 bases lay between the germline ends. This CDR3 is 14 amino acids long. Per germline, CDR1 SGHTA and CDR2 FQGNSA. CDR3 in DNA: TGTGCCAGCAGCTTATTCAGTGAGGATCAGCCCCAGCATTTT. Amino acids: CASSLFSEDQPQHF.

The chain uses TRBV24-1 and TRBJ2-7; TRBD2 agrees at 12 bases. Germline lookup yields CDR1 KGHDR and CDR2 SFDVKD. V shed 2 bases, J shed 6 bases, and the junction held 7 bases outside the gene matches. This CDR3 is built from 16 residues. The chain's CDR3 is CATSDSTSGRFGEQYF. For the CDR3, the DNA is TGTGCCACCAGTGATTCGACTAGCGGGAGATTCGGCGAGCAGTACTTC.

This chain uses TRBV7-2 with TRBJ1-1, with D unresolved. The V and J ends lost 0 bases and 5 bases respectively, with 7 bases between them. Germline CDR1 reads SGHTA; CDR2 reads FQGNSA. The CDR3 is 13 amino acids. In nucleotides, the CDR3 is TGTGCCAGCAGCTTAGCCCGGGGAACTGAAGCTTTCTTT. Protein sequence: CASSLARGTEAFF.

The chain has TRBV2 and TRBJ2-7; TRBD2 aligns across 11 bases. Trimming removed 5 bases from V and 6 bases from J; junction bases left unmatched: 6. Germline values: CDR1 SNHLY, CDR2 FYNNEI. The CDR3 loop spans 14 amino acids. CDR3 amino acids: CASSFSGRAGEQYF. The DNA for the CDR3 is TGTGCCAGCAGTTTTAGCGGGAGGGCGGGCGAGCAGTACTTC.

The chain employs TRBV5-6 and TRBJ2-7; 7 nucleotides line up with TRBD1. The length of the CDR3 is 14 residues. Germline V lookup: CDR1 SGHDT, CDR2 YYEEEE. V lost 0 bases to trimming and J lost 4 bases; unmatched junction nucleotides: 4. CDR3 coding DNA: TGTGCCAGCAGCTTGGGATTCAGGGGGTACGAGCAGTACTTC. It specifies CASSLGFRGYEQYF.

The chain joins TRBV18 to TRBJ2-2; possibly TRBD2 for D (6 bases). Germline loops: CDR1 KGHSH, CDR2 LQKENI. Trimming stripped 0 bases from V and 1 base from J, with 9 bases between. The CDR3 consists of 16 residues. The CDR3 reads CASSPPTSRNTGELFF. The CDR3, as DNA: TGTGCCAGCTCACCACCGACTAGTAGGAACACCGGGGAGCTGTTTTTT.

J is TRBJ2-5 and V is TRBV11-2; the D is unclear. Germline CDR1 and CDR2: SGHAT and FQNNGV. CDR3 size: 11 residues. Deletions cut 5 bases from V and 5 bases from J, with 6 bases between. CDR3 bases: TGTGCCAGCAGCGAACAGGAGACCCAGTACTTC. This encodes CASSEQETQYF.

CDR3 sequence reads: CASSLELAAYNEQFF. For the CDR3, the DNA is TGTGCCAGCAGCTTAGAACTAGCGGCCTACAATGAGCAGTTCTTC. The chain couples TRBV7-2 to TRBJ2-1; 8 bases are shared with TRBD2. CDR1 and CDR2 from the germline V gene are SGHTA and FQGNSA. With V trimmed by 1 base and J by 2 bases, 1 base remained unmatched. The CDR3 length is 15 residues.

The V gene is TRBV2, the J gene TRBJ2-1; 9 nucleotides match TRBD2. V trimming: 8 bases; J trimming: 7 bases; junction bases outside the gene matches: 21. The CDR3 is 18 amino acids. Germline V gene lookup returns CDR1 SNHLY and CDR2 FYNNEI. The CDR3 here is CASCVGWGRGGGGNEQFF. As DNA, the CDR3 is TGTGCCAGCTGTGTAGGCTGGGGGCGCGGGGGGGGCGGGAATGAGCAGTTCTTC.